Presented here are 21 T cell receptor beta chains from one specimen sequenced in a study of cytomegalovirus exposure and HLA in healthy donors. Use of 60 Vbeta and 13 Jbeta primers characterized the PCR. The protocol was immunoSEQ multiplex PCR, while the TCRdb copy is restricted to in-frame clones and leaves out a portion. The sample comprises 200,000 or so clones, approximately 88% of which are singletons, and around 0.24% rests with the top ten. Sequencing was done on a sample of PBMCs. These receptors were obtained from a boy younger than 18 in good health and CMV-seronegative.

The V call is TRBV7-9, the J call TRBJ2-5; D may be TRBD1 (5 bases). Germline assignment: CDR1 SEHNR and CDR2 FQNEAQ (reference sequence). V was cut by 3 bases and J by 2 bases, with 13 bases left in between. CDR3 length equals 15 residues. CDR3 loop: CASSFPSGQQETQYF. The CDR3 DNA is TGTGCCAGCAGCTTCCCTTCAGGGCAGCAAGAGACCCAGTACTTC.

The genes are TRBV19 and TRBJ1-5; no definite D call. CDR3 length: 13 residues. The germline V gene encodes CDR1 LNHDA and CDR2 SQIVND (reference sequence). V lost 2 bases and J lost 5, with 7 bases in between. CDR3 DNA: TGTGCCAGTAGTATACAGGCCTATCAGCCCCAGCATTTT. It is translated as CASSIQAYQPQHF.

The chain joins TRBV25-1 to TRBJ2-5; D gene ambiguous. Trimming stripped 3 bases from V and 11 bases from J, with 13 bases between. The CDR3 extends over 12 amino acids. Germline assignment: CDR1 MGHDK and CDR2 SYGVNS. The CDR3 sequence is CASSDGPEEQYF. For the CDR3, the DNA is TGTGCCAGCAGTGACGGCCCAGAGGAGCAGTACTTC.

V is TRBV6-4 and J is TRBJ2-6; 8 bases map to TRBD1. After removal of 6 bases from V and 0 bases from J, the junction contained 7 bases not matched to a gene. Per germline, CDR1 MRHNA and CDR2 SNTAGT. This CDR3 is built from 17 residues. The CDR3 loop reads CASSLRGLSSGANVLTF. In nucleotides, the CDR3 is TGTGCCAGCAGCCTCAGGGGGCTGTCCTCTGGGGCCAACGTCCTGACTTTC.

V usage is TRBV11-2 and J usage is TRBJ2-3, with 14 bases that match TRBD2. Trimming took 5 bases from V and 7 from J; bases not matched to a gene: 11. This CDR3 comprises 17 residues. Germline-derived CDR1 and CDR2 are SGHAT and FQNNGV. The CDR3 coding sequence is TGTGCCAGCAGCCCCCAAGGACTAGCGGGAGGTATGAATACGCAGTATTTT. The encoded protein is CASSPQGLAGGMNTQYF.

The chain recombines TRBV19 with TRBJ1-2; 9 bases agree with TRBD1. Per germline, CDR1 LNHDA and CDR2 SQIVND (reference sequence). The CDR3 has 15 amino acids. The V and J ends lost 5 bases and 8 bases, in that order; junction bases with no gene match: 12. The CDR3 DNA is TGTGCCAGTAGTGTACCGACAGGGGGGACTAAGGGCTACACCTTC. Its protein is CASSVPTGGTKGYTF.

V gene TRBV9 combines with J gene TRBJ2-7; 7 positions match TRBD2. Germline V gives CDR1 SGDLS, CDR2 YYNGEE. Unmatched junction bases numbered 13, after V lost 3 bases and J lost 7 bases. There are 15 residues in the CDR3. CDR3 DNA sequence: TGTGCCAGCAGCGCCAGGCCCGGGACTACGCGGGAGCAGTACTTC. Encoded protein: CASSARPGTTREQYF.

The V and J genes are TRBV6-1 and TRBJ2-7; weak D call: TRBD1 (6 bases). V was clipped by 6 bases and J by 5 bases, with 20 bases between them. The CDR3 is 15 residues long. Germline V gene lookup returns CDR1 MNHNS and CDR2 SASEGT. CDR3 bases: TGTGCCAGCAGAGGTAATACAGGGAATTTCAACGAGCAGTACTTC. It encodes CASRGNTGNFNEQYF.

This clone has only a few counts. The chain links TRBV5-4 to TRBJ2-3; possibly TRBD1 for D (7 bases). V was pared by 0 bases and J by 10 bases, with 21 bases between. The CDR3 is made up of 16 amino acids. The germline CDR1 and CDR2 sequences are SGHNT and YYREEE (reference sequence). CDR3 sequence: CASSLEGLGGGQAQYF. DNA of the CDR3: TGTGCCAGCAGCTTGGAAGGATTAGGAGGGGGCCAGGCGCAGTATTTT.

J is TRBJ2-7 and V is TRBV5-4, with D possibly matching TRBD1 (5 bases). V dropped 3 bases and J dropped 2 bases, with 12 bases sitting between them. The CDR3 consists of 14 residues. Germline V lookup: CDR1 SGHNT, CDR2 YYREEE (reference sequence). The chain's CDR3 is CASSSPDNPYEQYF. The CDR3 DNA reads TGTGCCAGCAGCTCCCCGGACAATCCCTACGAGCAGTACTTC.

The rearrangement links TRBV11-3 to TRBJ2-7; D is perhaps TRBD1 (5 bases). V lost 3 bases and J 3 bases, leaving 6 bases between the germline ends. Germline V gene sequence: CDR1 SGHNT, CDR2 YENEEA. The CDR3 length is 12 residues. The CDR3 DNA reads TGTGCCAGCAGCTTCGACAGCTACGAGCAGTACTTC. Translation gives CASSFDSYEQYF.

This clone showed up just a few times. V gene TRBV30 combines with J gene TRBJ2-2; TRBD2 agrees at 7 bases. The CDR3 is 14 residues long. Germline CDR1 reads GTSNPN; CDR2 reads SVGIG (reference sequence). V shed 0 bases and J 7 bases; nucleotides not matched to a gene: 5. The CDR3 region is CAWSVLGEGGELFF. For the CDR3, the DNA is TGTGCCTGGAGTGTACTTGGGGAGGGCGGGGAGCTGTTTTTT.

The rearrangement links TRBV9 to TRBJ1-2; 9 bases agree with TRBD1. Germline lookup yields CDR1 SGDLS and CDR2 YYNGEE. The V and J ends lost 0 bases and 3 bases, in that order; junction bases with no gene match: 3. The CDR3 has 15 amino acids. This CDR3 reads CASSVADRGDYGYTF. In nucleotides, the CDR3 is TGTGCCAGCAGCGTAGCAGACAGGGGGGACTATGGCTACACCTTC.

The rearrangement joins TRBV4-1 to TRBJ1-1, with 8 bases that match TRBD1. Per germline, CDR1 MGHRA and CDR2 YSYEKL. This CDR3 has 16 amino acids. V gave up 0 bases and J gave up 0 bases; unmatched junction bases: 3. The CDR3 protein is CASSQDDRGLNTEAFF. CDR3 coding DNA: TGCGCCAGCAGCCAAGATGACAGGGGCTTGAACACTGAAGCTTTCTTT.

The chain recombines TRBV6-5 with TRBJ2-1; a weak D match, TRBD2 (6 bases). Between the trimmed V and J ends, which lost 8 bases and 7 bases, there was a span of 21 bases. There are 15 residues in the CDR3. CDR1 MNHEY and CDR2 SVGAGI come from the germline V gene. The CDR3 coding sequence is TGTGCCAGCCGATTTTCGGGGGAGTCTAGGAATGAGCAGTTCTTC. Its protein is CASRFSGESRNEQFF.

The rearrangement joins TRBV5-4 to TRBJ2-5; 7 bases map to TRBD2. The CDR3 covers 14 residues. The V segment lost 2 bases and the J segment 5 bases; nucleotides outside the gene matches: 6. Germline V gene data show CDR1 as SGHNT and CDR2 as YYREEE (reference sequence). The CDR3 coding sequence is TGTGCCAGCAGCTTAAGCGGGGAGGGGGAGACCCAGTACTTC. Its protein product is CASSLSGEGETQYF.

A few counts support this clone. The chain carries TRBV9 and TRBJ2-2; D gene ambiguous. This CDR3 contains 14 residues. Germline V gives CDR1 SGDLS, CDR2 YYNGEE. V was pared by 3 bases and J by 0 bases, with 6 bases between. CDR3 sequence reads: CASSGHTNTGELFF. The CDR3 DNA sequence: TGTGCCAGCAGCGGACACACGAACACCGGGGAGCTGTTTTTT.

V usage is TRBV13 and J usage is TRBJ1-3, with 7 bases lining up with TRBD1. Germline V gene lookup returns CDR1 PRHDT and CDR2 FYEKMQ (reference sequence). The CDR3 has 14 residues. The J segment lost 3 bases and the V segment lost 3 bases, leaving 2 bases of the junction unmatched. The CDR3 DNA reads as TGTGCCAGCAGCTTCGGGGACAGTGGAAACACCATATATTTT. This gives the protein CASSFGDSGNTIYF. The full variable domain, its missing parts supplied by reference TRBV13 and TRBJ1-3, is AAGVIQSPRHLIKEKRETATLKCYPIPRHDTVYWYQQGPGQDPQFLISFYEKMQSDKGSIPDRFSAQQFSDYHSELNMSSLELGDSALYFCASSFGDSGNTIYFGEGSWLTVV.

This chain joins TRBV19 and TRBJ1-5, with D perhaps matching TRBD1 (5 bases). The germline gives CDR1 LNHDA, CDR2 SQIVND (reference sequence). Trimming pared 5 bases from V and 3 bases from J, leaving 11 bases between. This CDR3 is built from 14 residues. Written as DNA, the CDR3 is TGTGCCAGTAGTGGGGACTCTTACAATCAGCCCCAGCATTTT. This gives the protein CASSGDSYNQPQHF.

The chain combines TRBV28 with TRBJ2-7; TRBD1 agrees at 7 bases. This CDR3 is 16 amino acids long. V was clipped by 2 bases and J by 0 bases; unmatched bases: 7. Germline-derived CDR1 and CDR2 are MDHEN and SYDVKM. CDR3 amino acids: CASSLPKQGSSYEQYF. The CDR3 DNA sequence: TGTGCCAGCAGTTTACCTAAACAGGGGAGCTCCTACGAGCAGTACTTC.

The table lists this clone with a count of one. The chain employs TRBV7-3 and TRBJ2-7, with D perhaps TRBD1 (6 bases). Germline CDR1 reads SGHTA; CDR2 reads FQGTGA. V was pared by 5 bases and J by 5 bases, with 16 bases between. The CDR3 loop spans 14 amino acids. CDR3 in amino acids: CASSPSGAINEQYF. In nucleotides, the CDR3 is TGTGCCAGCAGCCCCTCAGGGGCCATTAACGAGCAGTACTTC.